This is a list of T cell receptor beta chains from one sample in a study of cytomegalovirus exposure and HLA in healthy donors. This table comes from immunoSEQ multiplex PCR, and its TCRdb copy is limited to in-frame clones, with some not included. The data contain some 120,000 clones, less than 85% of them singletons. Sequenced material: PBMCs. The origin of the receptors is a man aged 25 to 40 in good health and CMV-seronegative. Each CDR3 is given with its conserved first and last residue. Expanded clones are given a class, and other clones once, few, many or no size at all.

16	TRBV4-3	TRBJ2-1	-	CASSRIRGYPGGEQFF
14	TRBV5-1	TRBJ2-7	-	CASSSSGSSYEQYF
18	TRBV7-9	TRBJ2-6	-	CSSSLLSSGSSGANVLTF
13	TRBV5-1	TRBJ2-7	few	CASRGLASDEQYF
15	TRBV5-5	TRBJ2-7	-	CASSLGGTEAYEQYF
13	TRBV27	TRBJ2-7	-	CASRRSGTYEQYF
14	TRBV6-4	TRBJ1-2	-	CASSDSMRLGGYTF
16	TRBV28	TRBJ1-3	-	CASSFSGQTSGNTIYF
13	TRBV7-9	-	-	CASSRGDYYEQYF
17	TRBV7-3	TRBJ2-1	-	CASATTSGGPFYNEQFF
15	TRBV5-1	TRBJ2-5	-	CASSLGGLRQETQYF
15	TRBV6-5	TRBJ1-2	-	CASSYSNRVLNSYTF
14	TRBV7-2	TRBJ1-1	-	CASSIRQGNTEAFF
17	TRBV5-1	TRBJ2-1	-	CASSLDSSASGSYEQFF
15	TRBV27	TRBJ2-7	-	CASSFKLAGGGGQYF
15	TRBV19	TRBJ1-4	-	CASSLATGANEKLFF
15	TRBV19	TRBJ2-1	few	CASRTTSGTYNEQFF
15	TRBV6-4	TRBJ2-2	-	CASRTLAANTGELFF
15	TRBV15	TRBJ1-5	few	CATSRDQGSNQPQHF
15	TRBV11-2	TRBJ2-7	-	CASSLDGGRFDEQYF
16	TRBV7-2	TRBJ1-3	once	CASSLLGTGAGNTIYF
12	TRBV11-3	TRBJ1-1	-	CASSRGQAEAFF
19	TRBV7-9	TRBJ2-1	few	CASSKPGLGGLSSYNEQFF
16	TRBV2	TRBJ2-2	once	CATAGPSSANTGELFF
15	TRBV28	TRBJ2-1	-	CASSLGASGRSEQFF
15	TRBV6-5	TRBJ2-1	-	CASSPGTSGYNEQFF
10	TRBV13	-	once	CASGPSEQYF
15	TRBV11-2	TRBJ2-5	once	CASSLVSSGRETQYF
12	TRBV28	TRBJ1-5	once	CASSPPSGPQNF
16	TRBV27	TRBJ2-5	-	CASSFDPRGWEQTQYF
13	TRBV19	TRBJ1-2	-	CASSTSLNYGYTF
15	TRBV30	TRBJ2-1	-	CAWSAGLAGNNEQFF
13	TRBV7-2	TRBJ2-7	once	CASSPTPAYEQYF
13	TRBV11-3	TRBJ1-1	once	CASSLGENIEAFF
16	TRBV27	TRBJ2-3	-	CASSLRPTRGTDTQYF
15	TRBV4-3	TRBJ1-3	-	CASSQATGSGNTIYF
13	TRBV5-1	TRBJ1-2	-	CASSLGDRVGYTF
16	TRBV7-8	TRBJ2-3	-	CASSLARTGSTDTQYF
15	TRBV10-3	TRBJ2-7	-	CAISEGQVIAYEQYF
15	TRBV28	TRBJ1-2	-	CASRTGVVGSRGYTF
12	TRBV5-6	TRBJ1-1	-	CASSLGDRIAFF
16	TRBV30	TRBJ1-1	-	CAWSTTSAGLGAEAFF
16	TRBV7-8	TRBJ1-3	-	CASSANTGSSGNTIYF
15	TRBV19	TRBJ2-2	-	CASSIGPLRIGELFF
15	TRBV6-5	TRBJ2-1	once	CASSKGQGPGNEQFF
16	TRBV19	TRBJ2-3	-	CASSIRSGTSTDTQYF
20	TRBV10-1	TRBJ2-2	-	CASSPTRLLAGGPNTGELFF
15	TRBV4-3	TRBJ2-1	-	CASSQSSGSYNEQFF
14	TRBV9	TRBJ2-2	-	CASSAPRNTGELFF
17	TRBV19	TRBJ2-3	once	CASSPNDRGPPRDTQYF
16	TRBV6-5	TRBJ2-1	-	CASSYSRLAGAGEQFF
16	TRBV9	TRBJ2-5	-	CASSARDRQAGETQYF
13	TRBV6-1	TRBJ1-1	-	CASRESGTDEAFF
14	TRBV28	TRBJ2-3	-	CASRSPQEWDTQYF